What follows are 7 T cell receptor beta chains derived from one specimen sequenced in a study of molecular identifiers for immune sequencing clone quantification. TCRdb fed the PCR reads into MiXCR, producing one record per CDR3 protein. The repertoire holds roughly 320,000 distinct CDR3 sequences, with 24% as singletons. The sample taken for sequencing was naive CD8+ T cells from blood, with Jurkat cell RNA spiked in. Subset noted: FACS-sorted CD8+CD4-CCR7+CD45RA+ naive T cells. These receptors originate from a human donor in good health. Some libraries in this study had Jurkat cell RNA spiked in.

With respect to this clonotype: Given a much more abundant clone one base away, this may be a read error. Given the absence of the conserved phenylalanine or tryptophan at the CDR3 end, a read error is likely. The chain is built from TRBV5-1 and TRBJ1-4; no definite D call. Trimming removed 5 bases from V and 7 bases from J, with 15 bases in between. The CDR3 is 14 residues long. Germline V gene sequence: CDR1 SGHRS, CDR2 YFSETQ. The CDR3 DNA is TGCGCCAGCAGAGAGGACCTAATGATTGAAAAACTGTTTATT. This encodes CASREDLMIEKLFI.

V usage is TRBV27 and J usage is TRBJ2-7, with TRBD1 matching 7 bases. There are 13 residues in the CDR3. Germline lookup yields CDR1 MNHEY and CDR2 SMNVEV (reference sequence). Losses at the gene ends were 8 bases for V and 2 bases for J; bases not matched to a gene: 6. The CDR3 DNA reads as TGTGCCAGCTCCAGGGGGTACCCCTACGAGCAGTACTTC. This encodes CASSRGYPYEQYF.

This clonotype appeared many times. This sequence joins TRBV25-1 and TRBJ2-5, with 7 bases lining up with TRBD1. Trimming took 4 bases from V and 1 from J; bases not matched to a gene: 3. This CDR3 is built from 14 residues. Per germline, CDR1 MGHDK and CDR2 SYGVNS. CDR3 residues: CASSGQGFQETQYF. CDR3 sequence (DNA): TGTGCCAGCAGTGGACAGGGTTTCCAAGAGACCCAGTACTTC.

This clonotype was detected a few times. The gene calls are TRBV7-9 and TRBJ1-3, with D maybe TRBD1 (5 bases). From germline, CDR1 is SEHNR and CDR2 FQNEAQ (reference sequence). The V end lost 5 bases, the J end lost 2 bases, and 10 bases lay between the germline ends. This CDR3 has 14 residues. The CDR3 DNA sequence: TGTGCCAGCAGCCTGACAGAGGCTGGAAACACCATATATTTT. This translates into CASSLTEAGNTIYF.

This clonotype showed up many times. The gene calls are TRBV14 and TRBJ1-3, with unresolved D. The length of the CDR3 is 17 residues. Trimming cost V 6 bases and J 0 bases, with 18 bases left between them. Germline CDR1 SGHDN, CDR2 FVKESK. CDR3 protein: CASRDGPGRSSGNTIYF. CDR3 nucleotides: TGTGCCAGCAGGGATGGACCAGGTCGGAGCTCTGGAAACACCATATATTTT.

This clonotype was detected many times. The chain couples TRBV5-1 to TRBJ2-3; D perhaps matches TRBD2 (6 bases). Germline lookup yields CDR1 SGHRS and CDR2 YFSETQ. The CDR3 totals 15 residues. The V end lost 4 bases, the J end lost 1 base, and 13 bases lay between the germline ends. CDR3: CASSAPGEGTDTQYF. The CDR3 bases are TGCGCCAGCAGCGCGCCGGGGGAGGGCACAGATACGCAGTATTTT.

This clonotype was seen at least ten times. The chain combines TRBV5-1 with TRBJ2-6, with TRBD1 identical over 8 bases. The CDR3 loop spans 15 amino acids. Germline V gene lookup returns CDR1 SGHRS and CDR2 YFSETQ. With V trimmed by 3 bases and J by 3 bases, 2 bases remained unmatched. CDR3 protein: CASSSRGRGANVLTF. CDR3 sequence (DNA): TGCGCCAGCAGCTCCAGGGGGCGTGGGGCCAACGTCCTGACTTTC.